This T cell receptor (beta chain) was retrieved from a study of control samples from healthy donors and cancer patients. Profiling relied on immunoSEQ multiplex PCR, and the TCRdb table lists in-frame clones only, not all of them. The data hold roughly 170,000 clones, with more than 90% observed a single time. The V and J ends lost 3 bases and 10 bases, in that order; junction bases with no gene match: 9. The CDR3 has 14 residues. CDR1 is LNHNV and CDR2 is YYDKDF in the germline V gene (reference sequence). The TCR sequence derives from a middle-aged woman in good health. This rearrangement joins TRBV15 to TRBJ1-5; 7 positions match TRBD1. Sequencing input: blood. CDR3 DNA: TGTGCCACCAGCAGCAGACAGGGCCGCCGTCCCCAGCATTTT. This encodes CATSSRQGRRPQHF.